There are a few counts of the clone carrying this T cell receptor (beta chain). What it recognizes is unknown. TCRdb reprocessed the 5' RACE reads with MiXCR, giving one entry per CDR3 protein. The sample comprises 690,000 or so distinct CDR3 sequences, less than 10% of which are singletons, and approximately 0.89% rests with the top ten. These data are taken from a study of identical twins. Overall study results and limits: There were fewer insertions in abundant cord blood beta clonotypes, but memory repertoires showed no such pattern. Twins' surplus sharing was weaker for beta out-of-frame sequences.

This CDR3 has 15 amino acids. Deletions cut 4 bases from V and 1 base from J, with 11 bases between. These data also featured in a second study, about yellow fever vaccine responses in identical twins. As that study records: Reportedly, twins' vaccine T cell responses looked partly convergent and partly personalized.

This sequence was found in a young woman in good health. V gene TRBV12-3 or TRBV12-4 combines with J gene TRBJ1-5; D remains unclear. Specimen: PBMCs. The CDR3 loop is CASSYDGVSNQPQHF. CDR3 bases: TGTGCCAGCAGTTACGACGGGGTAAGCAATCAGCCCCAGCATTTT.